This TCR beta chain came from a study of blood T cell repertoires in COVID-19. Generated by immunoSEQ multiplex PCR, the TCRdb table keeps only in-frame clones and is missing some. Of around 290,000 clones listed, around 86% are singletons. Germline CDR1 MNHEY, CDR2 SMNVEV (reference sequence). This CDR3 has 17 residues. Trimming shortened V by 2 bases and J by 4 bases, and 15 bases separated the two germline ends. This clonotype was sampled from a middle-aged woman who had recovered from COVID-19. The chain links TRBV27 to TRBJ1-6, with D perhaps matching TRBD1 (6 bases). The sequencing sample was made of PBMCs or T cells enriched from blood (not recorded which). The CDR3 DNA reads as TGTGCCAGCAGTTTAGGGGCCGGGACACCTTATAATTCACCCCTCCACTTT. It codes for CASSLGAGTPYNSPLHF.